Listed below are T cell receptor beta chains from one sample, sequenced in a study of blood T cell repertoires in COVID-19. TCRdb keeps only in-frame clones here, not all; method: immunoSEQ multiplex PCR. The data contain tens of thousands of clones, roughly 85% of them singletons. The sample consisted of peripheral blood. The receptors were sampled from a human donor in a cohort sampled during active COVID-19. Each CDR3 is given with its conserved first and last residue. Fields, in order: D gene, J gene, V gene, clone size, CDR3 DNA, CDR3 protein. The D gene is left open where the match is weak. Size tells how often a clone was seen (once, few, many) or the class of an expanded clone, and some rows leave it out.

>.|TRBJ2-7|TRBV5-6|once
TGTGCCAGCAGCCCCGCGGCAGGCTCGGGACTTCCCAAATACTTC
CASSPAAGSGLPKYF
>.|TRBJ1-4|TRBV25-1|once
TGTGCCAGCAGTGAATCGGGGGGATGGAATGAAAAACTGTTTTTT
CASSESGGWNEKLFF
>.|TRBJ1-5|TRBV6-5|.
TGTGCCAGCAGTCCCAGCCCAGGGGTAGGTCAGCCCCAGCATTTT
CASSPSPGVGQPQHF
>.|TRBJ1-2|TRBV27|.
TGTGCCAGCAGTACGACCGGGGGGGAGTTCTTGTGGGGCTACACCTTC
CASSTTGGEFLWGYTF
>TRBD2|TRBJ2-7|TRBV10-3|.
TGTGCCATCAGTACTAGCGGGGGTCGGCACGAGCAGTACTTC
CAISTSGGRHEQYF
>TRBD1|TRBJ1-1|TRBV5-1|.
TGCGCCAGCAGCCCGGGACAGGTCCCCCCTGAAGCTTTCTTT
CASSPGQVPPEAFF
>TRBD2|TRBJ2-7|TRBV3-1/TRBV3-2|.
TGTGCCAGCAGCCAAGCGGGGGGCTACGAGCAGTACTTC
CASSQAGGYEQYF
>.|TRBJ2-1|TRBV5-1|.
TGCGCCAGCAGCTTGAACGCGGGGACCTACAATGAGCAGTTCTTC
CASSLNAGTYNEQFF
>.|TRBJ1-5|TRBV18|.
TGTGCCAGCTCACGCGCCGGACAGAATAATCAGCCCCAGCATTTT
CASSRAGQNNQPQHF
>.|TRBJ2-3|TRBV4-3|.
TGCGCCAGCAGCCAAGAACTAGACCGCCCGCAGTATTTT
CASSQELDRPQYF
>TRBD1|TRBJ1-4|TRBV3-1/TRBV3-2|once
TGTGCCAGCAGCCAAGTTGGGACAGGGGAAGAAAAACTGTTTTTT
CASSQVGTGEEKLFF
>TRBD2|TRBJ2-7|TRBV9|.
TGTGCCAGCAGCGGACTAGCGGGAGAAGGCGAGCAGTACTTC
CASSGLAGEGEQYF
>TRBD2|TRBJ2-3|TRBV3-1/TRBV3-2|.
TGTGCCAGCGGAGCGCGGGGGGCAGGAGATACGCAGTATTTT
CASGARGAGDTQYF
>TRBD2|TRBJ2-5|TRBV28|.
TGTGCCAGCAGTTCCCAGGTTAGCGGGGGGCAAGAGACCCAGTACTTC
CASSSQVSGGQETQYF
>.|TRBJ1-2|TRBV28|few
TGTGCCAGCAGTCTTCTAGAGGGCTACTATGGCTACACCTTC
CASSLLEGYYGYTF
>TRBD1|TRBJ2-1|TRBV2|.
TGTGCCAGTCGGGACAGGGTAAACAACAATGAGCAGTTCTTC
CASRDRVNNNEQFF
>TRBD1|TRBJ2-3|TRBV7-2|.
TGTGCCAGCAGCTTAGGACAGGGCAGCACAGATACGCAGTATTTT
CASSLGQGSTDTQYF
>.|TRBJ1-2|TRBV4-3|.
TGCGCCAGCAGCCAAGATATAGGGGTGCCTATGGGCTACACCTTC
CASSQDIGVPMGYTF
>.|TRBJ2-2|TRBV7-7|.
TGTGCCAGCAGCAGTCGGGGGAACTTCGGGGAGCTGTTTTTT
CASSSRGNFGELFF
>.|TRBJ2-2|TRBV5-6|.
TGTGCCAGCAGCTTCGACAGGACCGACACCGGGGAGCTGTTTTTT
CASSFDRTDTGELFF
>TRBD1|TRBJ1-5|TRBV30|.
TGTGCCTGGAGTCGAGACAGGGGCAATCAGCCCCAGCATTTT
CAWSRDRGNQPQHF
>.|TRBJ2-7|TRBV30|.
TGTGCCTGGCTTCCGGACAGCTCCTACGAGCAGTACTTC
CAWLPDSSYEQYF
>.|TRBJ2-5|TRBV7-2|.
TGTGCCAGCAGCCGGGACATCGCGGGGACCCAGTACTTC
CASSRDIAGTQYF
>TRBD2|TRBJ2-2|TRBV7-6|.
TGTGCCAGCAGCCTACGTCCGACTAGCGGGGAACACACCGGGGAGCTGTTTTTT
CASSLRPTSGEHTGELFF
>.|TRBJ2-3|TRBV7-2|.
TGTGCCAGCAGCTTAGTCCGGGGGGATACGCAGTATTTT
CASSLVRGDTQYF
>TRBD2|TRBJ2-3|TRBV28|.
TGTGCCAGCAGAAGCGGGGCGGGAGATACGCAGTATTTT
CASRSGAGDTQYF
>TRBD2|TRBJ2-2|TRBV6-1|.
TGTGCCAGCAGTGAAGACGGCGGGGGGTTTAACGGGGAGCTGTTTTTT
CASSEDGGGFNGELFF
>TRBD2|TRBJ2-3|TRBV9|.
TGTGCCAGCAGCTTCCGGGGGGCAGATACGCAGTATTTT
CASSFRGADTQYF
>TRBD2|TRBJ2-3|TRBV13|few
TGTGCCAGCAGCTGCGTTGGTTGTCAGCGGGATTCAGATACGCAGTATTTT
CASSCVGCQRDSDTQYF
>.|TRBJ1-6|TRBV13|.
TGTGCCAGCAGCAACCGGGGTTCCTCGGGCAATTCACCCCTCCACTTT
CASSNRGSSGNSPLHF
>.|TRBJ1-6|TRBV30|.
TGTGCCTGGGGAACAGGGTTGAATTCACCCCTCCACTTT
CAWGTGLNSPLHF
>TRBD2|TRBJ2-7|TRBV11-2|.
TGTGCCAGCAGCCGGAGGGGTAGCGGGGGGGGGCGCTCCTACGAGCAGTACTTC
CASSRRGSGGGRSYEQYF
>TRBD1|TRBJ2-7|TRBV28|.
TGTGCCAGCAGTCCCACGGGACAGTGGTACGAGCAGTACTTC
CASSPTGQWYEQYF
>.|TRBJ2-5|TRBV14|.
TGTGCCAGCAGCCAGGTCAGACGTGGGGCGACCCAGTACTTC
CASSQVRRGATQYF
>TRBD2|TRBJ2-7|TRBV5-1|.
TGCGCCAGCAGCTTGGCCCGCGGGAGCGATTACGAGCAGTACTTC
CASSLARGSDYEQYF
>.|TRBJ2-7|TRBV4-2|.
TGTGCCAGCAGCCAAGATCTGCGCTCCTACGAGCAGTACTTC
CASSQDLRSYEQYF
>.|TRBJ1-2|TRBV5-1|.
TGCGCCAGCAAAAGGACCCAGGGCGCGCAGAGCTATGGCTACACCTTC
CASKRTQGAQSYGYTF
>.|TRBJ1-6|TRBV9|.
TGTGCCAGCAGCGTAGGACAGCAGAATTCACCCCTCCACTTT
CASSVGQQNSPLHF
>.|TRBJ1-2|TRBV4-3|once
TGCGCCAGCAGCCAAGAACTGGGAGAGACACGGGGGAGCTATGGCTACACCTTC
CASSQELGETRGSYGYTF
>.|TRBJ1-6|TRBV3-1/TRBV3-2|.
TGTGCCAGCAGCCAAGGGCGGCAGGGTAATTCACCCCTCCACTTT
CASSQGRQGNSPLHF
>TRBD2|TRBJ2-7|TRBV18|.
TGTGCCAGCTCACCAACTAGCGGGGGATCCTACGAGCAGTACTTC
CASSPTSGGSYEQYF
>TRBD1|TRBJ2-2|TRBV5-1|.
TGCGCCAGCTACATTGGGGACAGGCCGACCGGGGAGCTGTTTTTT
CASYIGDRPTGELFF
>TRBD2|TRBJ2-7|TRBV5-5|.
TGTGCCAGCAGCTTGGATCTAGCGGAACCCTACGAGCAGTACTTC
CASSLDLAEPYEQYF
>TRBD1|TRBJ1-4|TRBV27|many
TGTGCCAGCAGTGGCACAGGGGACCTAAATGAAAAACTGTTTTTT
CASSGTGDLNEKLFF
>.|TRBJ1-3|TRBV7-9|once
TGTGCCAGCAGTCAGGGTTTCGGGTCTGGAAACACCATATATTTT
CASSQGFGSGNTIYF
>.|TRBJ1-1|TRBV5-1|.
TGCGCCAGCAGCCCGGGGGTGGGAAGGACTGAAGCTTTCTTT
CASSPGVGRTEAFF
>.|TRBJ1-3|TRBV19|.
TGTGCCAGTAGTATCCAGAATTCTGGAAACACCATATATTTT
CASSIQNSGNTIYF
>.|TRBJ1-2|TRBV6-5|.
TGTGCCAGCAGTTACGCGGGGAGGAAGGACTACACCTTC
CASSYAGRKDYTF
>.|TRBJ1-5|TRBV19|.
TGTGCCAGTAGTATAATTGGGGGGGGCCAGCCCCAGCATTTT
CASSIIGGGQPQHF
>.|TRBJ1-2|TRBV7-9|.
TGTGCCAGCAGCTTAGCTGGGGAGCTGGGCTACACCTTC
CASSLAGELGYTF
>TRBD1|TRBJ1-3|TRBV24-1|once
TGTGCCACCAGTGATCTTGGACAGGCCTCTGGAAACACCATATATTTT
CATSDLGQASGNTIYF
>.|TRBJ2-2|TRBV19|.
TGTGCCAGTAGTCCCGGCCACAGCCTCGGGGAGCTGTTTTTT
CASSPGHSLGELFF
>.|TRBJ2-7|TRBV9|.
TGTGCCAGCAGCGTAGGAGAAAGGGAGACCTACGAGCAGTACTTC
CASSVGERETYEQYF
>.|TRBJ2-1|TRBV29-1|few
TGCAGCGTTGAATGGGGACACCCGAACAATGAGCAGTTCTTC
CSVEWGHPNNEQFF
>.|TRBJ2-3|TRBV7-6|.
TGTGCCAGCAGCCCTCGTCTAGGAAGCACAGATACGCAGTATTTT
CASSPRLGSTDTQYF
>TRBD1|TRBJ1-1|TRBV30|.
TGTGCCTGGAGGGGGACAGGACGGAACACTGAAGCTTTCTTT
CAWRGTGRNTEAFF